This TCR beta chain was sequenced in a study of blood T cell repertoires in COVID-19. Study overall: Samples taken during acute and convalescent COVID-19 were collected in the United States, Italy and Spain. Nucleic acid was either cDNA or gDNA, and it came from T cells, B-cell-depleted T cells, or PBMCs.

The V end was cut by 8 bases, the J end by 10 bases, with 18 bases between. The CDR3 loop spans 14 amino acids. Germline V gene sequence: CDR1 SNHLY, CDR2 FYNNEI. Original data processing: Reference gene primer amplification gave nucleated cell count estimates. Produced via immunoSEQ multiplex PCR; TCRdb's table is partial and in-frame only. The V and J calls and clone size were taken over from that table, and D and trimming were inferred from the DNA. Of about 170,000 clones in the sample, about 80% were seen once. The receptor was isolated from a human donor with acute or convalescent COVID-19. The donor label of this sample is uncertain. The material sequenced was peripheral blood. The chain has TRBV2 and TRBJ1-6; D might be TRBD1 (5 bases). The CDR3 DNA is TGTGCCAGCCTCTCTCGGGGGGGAAGATCACCCCTCCACTTT. Translating it yields CASLSRGGRSPLHF.